This TCR beta chain derives from a study of T cells in Graves' hyperthyroidism and ophthalmopathy. Whole-study findings and limits: Most expanded thyroid clonotypes above 0.001 also appeared in blood. Ophthalmopathy was told apart from stable hyperthyroidism by a 13 V-J model.

Newly diagnosed hyperthyroidism patients aged 18 to 65 years had disease lasting under 2 months. TCR beta CDR3 regions were amplified from RNA. TCR CDR3 regions were first amplified by RT-PCR with HTBI primers. TCRdb reanalysed the multiplex PCR reads using MiXCR and keeps one entry per CDR3 protein. The data hold some 250,000 distinct CDR3 sequences, with nearly 15% observed a single time. This clonotype has at least ten counts. Its antigen is as yet unknown. The receptor's source is a woman aged 50 to 60 with Graves' hyperthyroidism that later progressed to Graves' ophthalmopathy. The sequencing sample was made of blood.

DNA of the CDR3: TGTGCCAGCAGCCCTTCGGGACAGGGGGCGTTTGACAATCAGCCCCAGCATTTT. Encoded protein: CASSPSGQGAFDNQPQHF. The chain links TRBV28 to TRBJ1-5, with 12 bases aligning to TRBD1. The CDR3 runs to 18 residues. The V gene's germline CDR1 is MDHEN and CDR2 SYDVKM. V was pared by 6 bases and J by 3 bases, with 12 bases of the junction left unmatched. Together with reference TRBV28 and TRBJ1-5, the CDR3 gives the full variable domain: DVKVTQSSRYLVKRTGEKVFLECVQDMDHENMFWYRQDPGLGLRLIYFSYDVKMKEKGDIPEGYSVSREKKERFSLILESASTNQTSMYLCASSPSGQGAFDNQPQHFGDGTRLSIL.